This T cell receptor (beta chain) comes out of a study of blood T cells in healthy people across ages. Overall study: About one barcoded beta molecule was captured per two T cells (by template switching).

A J-beta primer mix and a sample-barcoded 5' primer were used in a second PCR of about 6 to 12 cycles. From the 5' RACE reads, TCRdb called clonotypes with MiXCR, one entry per CDR3 protein. The sample carries about 650,000 distinct CDR3 sequences, under 65% recorded once. Trimming cost V 7 bases and J 3 bases; bases outside gene matches: 6. This CDR3 comprises 14 residues. Germline V lookup: CDR1 SNHLY, CDR2 FYNNEI. This clonotype is a singleton in its sample. The sample was blood. The chain joins TRBV2 to TRBJ1-5, with TRBD1 matching 7 bases. The TCR was taken from a woman at least 80 years old in good health. CDR3 in DNA: TGTGCCAGCAATTGGGACAGTGACAATCAGCCCCAGCATTTT. Its protein product is CASNWDSDNQPQHF.